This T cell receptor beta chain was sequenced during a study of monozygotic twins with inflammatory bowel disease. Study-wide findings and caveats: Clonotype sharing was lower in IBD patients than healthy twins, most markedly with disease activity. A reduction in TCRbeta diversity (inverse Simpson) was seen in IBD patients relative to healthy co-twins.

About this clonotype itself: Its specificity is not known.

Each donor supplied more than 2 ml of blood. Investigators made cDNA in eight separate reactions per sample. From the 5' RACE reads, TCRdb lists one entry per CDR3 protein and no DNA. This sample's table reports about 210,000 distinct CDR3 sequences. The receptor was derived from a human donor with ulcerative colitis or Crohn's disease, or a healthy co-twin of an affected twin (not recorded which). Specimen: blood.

The CDR3 reads CASSLTTGTGELFF. The chain uses TRBV7-9 and TRBJ2-2. This CDR3 is built from 14 residues. From germline, CDR1 is SEHNR and CDR2 FQNEAQ (reference sequence).